Reported below is one T cell receptor beta chain. Its antigen is not known. The germline V gene has CDR1 MNHEY and CDR2 SVGAGI. V dropped 7 bases and J dropped 5 bases, with 20 bases sitting between them. There are 15 residues in the CDR3. Study donors comprised healthy, HIV-negative adults devoid of recent acute infection or vaccination. Measured with immunoSEQ multiplex PCR; TCRdb has only the in-frame clones, and not every one. The top ten clones hold 0.52% of a sample with approximately 1.1 million clones, approximately 80% of them seen once. The entry originates in a study of shared clonotypes between healthy human individuals. General study points: Non-shared clonotypes showed lower generation probabilities than clonotypes common to all four donors.

Specimen: memory CD4+ T cells from PBMCs. Stated subset: CD45RA-negative fraction. The chain combines TRBV6-5 with TRBJ1-2; the D gene is possibly TRBD1 (5 bases). The receptor was derived from a man aged 18 to 35 in good health. Some clones in this sample may be carry-over from other donors' samples. The CDR3 DNA follows: TGTGCCAGCATTGGGGGGAGTTTGGCGTTTTATGGCTACACCTTC. It is translated as CASIGGSLAFYGYTF.